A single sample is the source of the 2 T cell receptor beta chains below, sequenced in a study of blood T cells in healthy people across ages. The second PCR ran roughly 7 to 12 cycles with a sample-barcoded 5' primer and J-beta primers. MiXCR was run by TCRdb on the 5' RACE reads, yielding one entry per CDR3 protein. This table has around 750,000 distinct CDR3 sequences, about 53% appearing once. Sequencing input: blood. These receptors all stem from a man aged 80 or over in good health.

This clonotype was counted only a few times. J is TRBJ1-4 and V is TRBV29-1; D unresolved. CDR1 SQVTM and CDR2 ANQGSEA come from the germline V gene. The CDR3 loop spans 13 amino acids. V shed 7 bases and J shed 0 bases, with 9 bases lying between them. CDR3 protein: CSAFLATNEKLFF. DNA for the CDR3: TGCAGCGCCTTTCTTGCAACTAATGAAAAACTGTTTTTT.

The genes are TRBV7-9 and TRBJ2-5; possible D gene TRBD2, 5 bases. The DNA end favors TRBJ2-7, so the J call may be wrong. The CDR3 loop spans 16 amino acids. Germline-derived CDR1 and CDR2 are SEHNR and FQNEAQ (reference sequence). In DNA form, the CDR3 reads TGTGCCAGCAGCGCCGCCGGGATAGCTAACCCCTACGAGCAGTACTTC. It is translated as CASSAAGIANPYEQYF.